Sequencing of this T cell receptor (beta chain) was carried out in a study of blood T cell repertoires in COVID-19. The V gene end was trimmed by 8 bases and the J gene end by 3 bases; junction bases not matched to a gene: 6. The germline gives CDR1 SGHTA, CDR2 FQGTGA. This CDR3 has 14 residues. Using immunoSEQ multiplex PCR, the repertoire was profiled, and TCRdb retains in-frame clones only, with some absent. The sample consists of around 170,000 clones, about 77% of them appearing once. The V call is TRBV7-3, the J call TRBJ2-2; 7 bases are a match to TRBD1. The sequencing input was peripheral blood. The origin of this receptor is a woman of 80 years or more with acute or convalescent COVID-19. CDR3 in DNA: TGTGCCAGCGCTCCAGGGGGACACACCGGGGAGCTGTTTTTT. Amino acid sequence: CASAPGGHTGELFF.